The clone carrying this T cell receptor beta chain appeared a few times. The junction had 6 bases not matched to a gene; V was cut back by 3 bases and J by 5 bases. Germline assignment: CDR1 ENHRY and CDR2 SYGVKD. The CDR3 runs 14 residues. This sample is drawn from a study of T cells after yellow fever vaccination. MiXCR was run by TCRdb on the 5' RACE reads, yielding one entry per CDR3 protein. The data show roughly 260,000 distinct CDR3 sequences, over 10% seen once. The genes are TRBV10-3 and TRBJ2-7; 8 nucleotides match TRBD1. This TCR came from a man aged 25 to 45 who received the YFV17D yellow fever vaccine. The sequencing used CD4+ T cells sorted from PBMCs, collected 45 days after the yellow fever booster vaccination. The CDR3 region has the DNA TGTGCCATCAGTGAACAGGGGGTTCGGGACGAGCAGTACTTC. It specifies CAISEQGVRDEQYF.